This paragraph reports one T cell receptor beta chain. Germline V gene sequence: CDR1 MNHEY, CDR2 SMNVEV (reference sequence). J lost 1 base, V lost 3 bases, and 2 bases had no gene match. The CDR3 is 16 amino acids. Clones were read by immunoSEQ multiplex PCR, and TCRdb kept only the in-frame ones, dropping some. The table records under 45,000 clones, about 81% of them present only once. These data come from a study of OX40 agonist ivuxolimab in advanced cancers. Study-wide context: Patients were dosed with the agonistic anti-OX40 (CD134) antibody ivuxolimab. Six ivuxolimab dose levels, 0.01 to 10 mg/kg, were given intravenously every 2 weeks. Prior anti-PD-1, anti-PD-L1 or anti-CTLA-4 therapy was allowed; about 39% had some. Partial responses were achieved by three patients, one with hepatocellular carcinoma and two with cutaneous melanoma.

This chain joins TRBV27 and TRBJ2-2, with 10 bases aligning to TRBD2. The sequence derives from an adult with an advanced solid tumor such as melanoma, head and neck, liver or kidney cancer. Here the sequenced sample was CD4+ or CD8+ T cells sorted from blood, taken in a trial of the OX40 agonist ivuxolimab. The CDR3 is CASSFLAGGNTGELFF. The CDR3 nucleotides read TGTGCCAGCAGTTTTTTAGCGGGAGGGAACACCGGGGAGCTGTTTTTT.